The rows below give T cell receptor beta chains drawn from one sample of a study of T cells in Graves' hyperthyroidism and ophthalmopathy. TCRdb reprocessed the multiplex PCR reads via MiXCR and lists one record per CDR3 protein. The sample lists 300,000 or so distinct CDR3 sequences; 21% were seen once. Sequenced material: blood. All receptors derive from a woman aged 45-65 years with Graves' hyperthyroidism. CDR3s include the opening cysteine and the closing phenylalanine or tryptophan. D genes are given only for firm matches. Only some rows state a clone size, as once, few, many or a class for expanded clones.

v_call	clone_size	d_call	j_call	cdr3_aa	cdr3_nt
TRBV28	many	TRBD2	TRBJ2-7	CATSRLAGGSGYEQYF	TGTGCCACCAGTCGGCTAGCGGGAGGAAGTGGATACGAGCAGTACTTC
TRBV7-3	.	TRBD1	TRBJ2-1	CASSRPGGEQFF	TGTGCCAGCAGCCGTCCAGGGGGTGAGCAGTTCTTC
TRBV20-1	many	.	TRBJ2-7	CSAPGAGAASYEQYF	TGCAGTGCTCCCGGCGCAGGGGCGGCCTCCTACGAGCAGTACTTC
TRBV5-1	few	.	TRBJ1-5	CASSLAIRLGGNQPQHF	TGCGCCAGCAGCTTGGCGATTAGATTGGGGGGCAATCAGCCCCAGCATTTT
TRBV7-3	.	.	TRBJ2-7	CASSPQATALGEQYF	TGTGCCAGCAGCCCCCAAGCGACAGCCTTGGGAGAGCAGTACTTC
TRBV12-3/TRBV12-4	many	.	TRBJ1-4	CASSVRETNEKLFF	TGTGCCAGCAGTGTCAGGGAAACTAATGAAAAACTGTTTTTT
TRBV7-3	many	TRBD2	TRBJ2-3	CASSSSGSRVRDTQYF	TGTGCCAGCAGCTCTAGCGGGAGCAGGGTCAGGGATACGCAGTATTTT
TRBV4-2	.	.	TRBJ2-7	CASSQDYYEQYF	TGTGCCAGCAGCCAAGACTACTACGAGCAGTACTTC
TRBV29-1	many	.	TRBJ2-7	CSVEGQGPYEQYF	TGCAGCGTTGAAGGGCAGGGTCCCTACGAGCAGTACTTC
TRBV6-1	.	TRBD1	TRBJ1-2	CASTPQDRGQGYTF	TGTGCCAGCACCCCTCAAGACAGGGGGCAAGGCTACACCTTC
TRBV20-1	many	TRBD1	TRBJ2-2	CSARSLRTGLNRELFF	TGCAGTGCTAGAAGTTTACGGACAGGGCTGAATCGGGAGCTGTTTTTT
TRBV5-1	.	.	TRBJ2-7	CASSLSHQTEQYF	TGCGCCAGCAGCTTGTCACATCAAACCGAGCAGTACTTC
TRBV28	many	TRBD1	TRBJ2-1	CASSLGIRQGGSNEQFF	TGTGCCAGCAGTTTAGGGATAAGACAGGGGGGAAGCAATGAGCAGTTCTTC
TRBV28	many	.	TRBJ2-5	CASSRYRERETQYF	TGTGCCAGCAGTCGTTACAGGGAGCGGGAGACCCAGTACTTC
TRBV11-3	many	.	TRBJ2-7	CASSLDQDSPYEQYF	TGTGCCAGCAGCTTAGATCAGGACAGCCCATACGAGCAGTACTTC
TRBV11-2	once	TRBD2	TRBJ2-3	CASSSQPGLAADTQYF	TGTGCCAGCAGCTCGCAACCGGGACTAGCGGCTGATACGCAGTATTTT
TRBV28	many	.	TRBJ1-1	CASRPTLNTEAFF	TGTGCCAGCAGACCGACATTGAACACTGAAGCTTTCTTT
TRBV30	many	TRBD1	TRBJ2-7	CAWSVGTGGSYEQYF	TGTGCCTGGAGTGTAGGGACAGGGGGCTCCTACGAGCAGTACTTC
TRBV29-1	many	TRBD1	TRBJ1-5	CSVSNRGEANQPQHF	TGCAGCGTTTCTAACAGGGGTGAGGCCAATCAGCCCCAGCATTTT
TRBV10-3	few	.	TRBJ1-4	CAISDSLQEKLFF	TGTGCCATCAGTGACTCATTGCAGGAAAAACTGTTTTTT
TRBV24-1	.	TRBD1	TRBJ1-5	CATSDAGGIEPQHF	TGTGCCACCAGTGACGCAGGGGGCATAGAGCCCCAGCATTTT
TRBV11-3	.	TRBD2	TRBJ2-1	CASSSLFERERGDEQFF	TGTGCCAGCAGCTCCCTTTTCGAGCGGGAGAGGGGTGATGAGCAGTTCTTC
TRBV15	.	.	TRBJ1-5	CATSSPGAVNAVNQPQHF	TGTGCCACCAGCAGTCCAGGGGCGGTCAACGCGGTCAATCAGCCCCAGCATTTT
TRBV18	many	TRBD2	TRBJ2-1	CASSATSNNEQFF	TGTGCCAGCTCAGCGACTAGCAACAATGAGCAGTTCTTC
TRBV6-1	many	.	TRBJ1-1	CASSEYGGNTEAFF	TGTGCCAGCAGTGAGTACGGCGGGAACACTGAAGCTTTCTTT
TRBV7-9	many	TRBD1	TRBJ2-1	CASSSPTGEGAWNEQFF	TGTGCCAGCAGCTCCCCTACCGGCGAGGGGGCTTGGAATGAGCAGTTCTTC
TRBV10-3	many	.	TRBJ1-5	CAISDLGGNQPQHF	TGTGCCATCAGTGATTTAGGGGGCAATCAGCCCCAGCATTTT
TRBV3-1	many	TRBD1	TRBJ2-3	CASSQGTGINTQYF	TGTGCCAGCAGCCAAGGGACAGGGATAAATACGCAGTATTTT